There are a few counts of the clone carrying this T cell receptor (beta chain). The entry originates in a study of T cells in Graves' hyperthyroidism and ophthalmopathy. At the level of the study: At initial diagnosis, before any treatment had begun, peripheral blood was obtained.

V lost 6 bases to trimming and J lost 0 bases, with 18 bases between them. CDR3 length: 17 residues. Germline CDR1 reads SNHLY; CDR2 reads FYNNEI. The CDR3 regions of TCR beta were amplified from RNA transcripts. TCR CDR3 regions were first amplified by RT-PCR with HTBI primers. MiXCR was run by TCRdb on the multiplex PCR reads, yielding one entry per CDR3 protein. The sample yields fewer than 900,000 distinct CDR3 sequences, approximately 16% seen once. The receptor was derived from a man between 18 and 29 years old with Graves' hyperthyroidism. Material: blood. This chain connects TRBV2 to TRBJ1-3; D unresolved. CDR3 nucleotide sequence: TGTGCCAGCAGACGCCCTGGGGAGGGCAGCTCTGGAAACACCATATATTTT. Translation: CASRRPGEGSSGNTIYF. The variable domain in full, completed from reference TRBV2 and TRBJ1-3, reads EPEVTQTPSHQVTQMGQEVILRCVPISNHLYFYWYRQILGQKVEFLVSFYNNEISEKSEIFDDQFSVERPDGSNFTLKIRSTKLEDSAMYFCASRRPGEGSSGNTIYFGEGSWLTVV.